Listed below are T cell receptor beta chains from one sample, sequenced in a study of regulatory T cells in long-lasting Graves disease. TCRdb reanalysed the multiplex PCR reads using MiXCR and keeps one entry per CDR3 protein. The sample lists 300,000 to 400,000 distinct CDR3 sequences, over 15% occurring once. Here the sequenced sample was peripheral blood mononuclear cells (PBMCs), taken at new diagnosis, from a patient treated with antithyroid drugs. The receptor source for this set is a female donor with Graves disease. The CDR3 runs from the conserved cysteine through the conserved F or W. Each record gives: J gene, clone size, V gene, D gene, CDR3 DNA, CDR3 protein. The D gene is left open where the match is weak. Some rows mark clone size as missing; the rest say once, few, many or name a class of expanded clone.

TRBJ2-7	.	TRBV9	TRBD1	TGTGCCAGCAGCTTCGGGACAGGGAACTACGAGCAGTACTTC	CASSFGTGNYEQYF
TRBJ2-5	many	TRBV7-2	.	TGTGCCAGCAGCTCGGGATCCACACTAGCCCCCTCTGGGGAGACCCAGTACTTC	CASSSGSTLAPSGETQYF
TRBJ2-1	.	TRBV20-1	.	TGCAGTGCCCTACCATCGGTGGGAAGGGCCAGAGGGCAGTTCTTC	CSALPSVGRARGQFF
TRBJ2-7	many	TRBV15	.	TGTGCCACCAGCTCCCTCCCCGGGGCATACGAGCAGTACTTC	CATSSLPGAYEQYF
TRBJ1-5	few	TRBV11-1	.	TGTGCCAGCAGCTTAGCGCCTGGTTCCCATCAGCCCCAGCATTTT	CASSLAPGSHQPQHF
TRBJ2-5	.	TRBV28	.	TGTGCCAGCAGTTTACGAGGGGCCGCCCAAGAGACCCAGTACTTC	CASSLRGAAQETQYF
TRBJ1-1	many	TRBV5-1	.	TGCGCCAGCAGCTTGGTGAGGGCAGGGATCATGAACACTGAAGCTTTCTTT	CASSLVRAGIMNTEAFF
TRBJ2-6	few	TRBV19	.	TGTGCCAGTACCATAGGGGGGGGCCGTGGAACCAACGTCCTGACTTTC	CASTIGGGRGTNVLTF
TRBJ2-2	few	TRBV10-3	.	TGTGCCATCAGCGAATATAACACCGGGGAGCTGTTTTTT	CAISEYNTGELFF
TRBJ2-7	.	TRBV28	.	TGTGCCAGCACCAGGCTCCAGCCTTACGAGCAGTACTTC	CASTRLQPYEQYF
TRBJ2-5	few	TRBV3-1	TRBD2	TGTGCCAGCAGCCCCTACTTTAGCGGGCCTAAGCAGGTTGAGACCCAGTACTTC	CASSPYFSGPKQVETQYF
TRBJ2-7	.	TRBV30	.	TGTGCCTGGAGTGTACGGGGAAACGAGCAGTACTTC	CAWSVRGNEQYF
TRBJ2-1	many	TRBV28	.	TGTGCCAGCGAGGGACTCTCCGATGAGCAGTTCTTC	CASEGLSDEQFF
TRBJ2-7	many	TRBV28	TRBD2	TGTGCCAGCAGTTCCCCGGGTCGGGAGGACGAGCAGTACTTC	CASSSPGREDEQYF
TRBJ1-6	many	TRBV12-3/TRBV12-4	.	TGTGCCAGCAGTTTTTGGGGTTCACCCCTCCACTTT	CASSFWGSPLHF
TRBJ2-1	few	TRBV7-9	.	TGTGCCAGCAGGGAGGGATATTCCAATGAGCAGTTCTTC	CASREGYSNEQFF
TRBJ1-1	many	TRBV11-3	TRBD1	TGTGCCAGCAGCTTGGGCAGGGGGCCCCACACTGAAGCTTTCTTT	CASSLGRGPHTEAFF
TRBJ2-1	many	TRBV19	TRBD2	TGTGCCAGTAGTTTAGCGGGACGCCCCTACAATGAGCAGTTCTTC	CASSLAGRPYNEQFF
TRBJ2-7	many	TRBV19	.	TGTGCCAGTAGTATCTCCCAGAGACCATCGGACGAGCAGTACTTC	CASSISQRPSDEQYF
TRBJ2-4	.	TRBV19	.	TGTGCCAGTAGTAACTGGGGGCAAGAAAACATTCAGTACTTC	CASSNWGQENIQYF
TRBJ2-1	many	TRBV7-9	.	TGTGCCAGCAGCTTACCAGGGGAATGGGATGAGCAGTTCTTC	CASSLPGEWDEQFF
TRBJ2-5	many	TRBV2	.	TGTGCCAGCAGTACTCAAGAGACCCAGTACTTC	CASSTQETQYF
TRBJ2-1	.	TRBV29-1	.	TGCAGCGTGGGGGGCCTAACGGGACTCTCCTACAATGAGCAGTTCTTC	CSVGGLTGLSYNEQFF
TRBJ2-1	many	TRBV27	TRBD2	TGTGCCAGCAGCCCCAGGTCGGCGGGGGCCTACAATGAGCAGTTCTTC	CASSPRSAGAYNEQFF
TRBJ2-5	many	TRBV28	.	TGTGCCAGCAGTGACCTAGAGACCCAGTACTTC	CASSDLETQYF
TRBJ1-4	many	TRBV3-1	.	TGTGCCAGCAGCCGAAGGACGGAACCAAATGAAAAACTGTTTTTT	CASSRRTEPNEKLFF
TRBJ2-7	few	TRBV27	TRBD2	TGTGCCAGCAGTCCGGGACTATATGCTCCTAGCGAGCAGTACTTC	CASSPGLYAPSEQYF
TRBJ2-1	many	TRBV2	TRBD1	TGTGCCAGCAGTGCGGACAGGGGTGGCCACAATGAGCAGTTCTTC	CASSADRGGHNEQFF